Listed here are 17 T cell receptor beta chains from one sample, sequenced in a study of blood T cells in healthy people across ages. With a J-beta primer mix and a sample-barcoded 5' primer, a second PCR ran roughly 6 to 12 cycles. TCRdb processed the 5' RACE reads anew with MiXCR; each CDR3 protein has one entry. This table has around 800,000 distinct CDR3 sequences, around two thirds appearing once. Sequencing was carried out using blood. These receptors all stem from a man aged 25 to 45 in good health.

The chain couples TRBV20-1 to TRBJ2-7; D remains ambiguous. The J call may be faulty, since TRBJ2-1 better matches the DNA end. Germline V gene lookup returns CDR1 DFQATT and CDR2 SNEGSKA (reference sequence). This CDR3 is built from 13 residues. The CDR3 DNA is TGCAGTGCTAGAGACAGTAGCTCCTACGAGCAGTTCTTC. Translation gives CSARDSSSYEQFF.

The DNA for the CDR3 is TGCAGTGCTAGTCCCAGTAATAATTCACCCCTCCACTTT. As protein: CSASPSNNSPLHF. This chain links TRBV20-1 with TRBJ1-6; D is ambiguous. Germline V gene lookup returns CDR1 DFQATT and CDR2 SNEGSKA (reference sequence). Trimming left V 3 bases short and J 5 bases short, with 8 bases between. This CDR3 comprises 13 residues.

The chain recombines TRBV7-2 with TRBJ2-7; D is ambiguous. V was trimmed by 5 bases and J by 2 bases, leaving 7 bases between them. Per germline, CDR1 SGHTA and CDR2 FQGNSA. This CDR3 has 12 residues. CDR3 amino acids: CASSMNTYEQYF. For the CDR3, the DNA is TGTGCCAGCAGCATGAACACCTACGAGCAGTACTTC.

The V and J genes are TRBV6-7 and TRBJ1-2; no clear D. TRBV6-7 is designated an ORF whose function remains uncertain. CDR3 length equals 14 residues. V lost 2 bases to trimming and J lost 4 bases, with 11 bases between them. CDR3 DNA sequence: TGTGCCAGCAGTTACCCCCGGGCAAGCTATGGCTACACCTTC. Encoded protein: CASSYPRASYGYTF.

The V call is TRBV6-5, the J call TRBJ1-2; D gene unclear. V dropped 7 bases and J dropped 0 bases, with 9 bases sitting between them. The CDR3 is made up of 13 amino acids. Per the germline V gene, CDR1 is MNHEY and CDR2 is SVGAGI. The CDR3 sequence is CASTVITNYGYTF. In DNA, the CDR3 is TGTGCCAGCACCGTGATAACTAACTATGGCTACACCTTC.

The V and J genes are TRBV9 and TRBJ2-5; 7 nucleotides agree with TRBD2. CDR1 is SGDLS, CDR2 YYNGEE, per germline. This CDR3 has 16 amino acids. V was clipped by 0 bases and J by 0 bases; unmatched bases: 5. CDR3 sequence: CASSVGKAGHQETQYF. The CDR3 DNA follows: TGTGCCAGCAGCGTAGGTAAAGCGGGGCACCAAGAGACCCAGTACTTC.

As to this clonotype: A read error may be the cause here, since a much bigger clone is one base away. The CDR3 DNA follows: TGTGCCAGCAGCCAGCGGGGGGGCCTTCACAATGGGCAGTTCTTC. Encoded protein: CASSQRGGLHNGQFF. V gene TRBV7-9 combines with J gene TRBJ2-1; 10 nucleotides agree with TRBD2. The CDR3 runs to 15 residues. Germline V CDR1 and CDR2: SEHNR, FQNEAQ (reference sequence).

The V and J genes are TRBV20-1 and TRBJ2-3, with TRBD2 as a possible D gene (5 bases). The germline gives CDR1 DFQATT, CDR2 SNEGSKA (reference sequence). The CDR3 loop spans 15 amino acids. V lost 0 bases to trimming and J lost 1 base, with 11 bases between them. The CDR3 reads CSARDGGLGTDTQYF. DNA of the CDR3: TGCAGTGCTAGAGATGGCGGACTTGGCACAGATACGCAGTATTTT.

The rearrangement uses TRBV28 and TRBJ2-7; 10 positions agree with TRBD1. In germline, CDR1 is MDHEN, CDR2 SYDVKM. The junction had 8 bases not matched to a gene; V was cut back by 4 bases and J by 2 bases. This CDR3 comprises 16 residues. CDR3 loop: CASSSQGQGDTYEQYF. The CDR3 DNA reads TGTGCCAGCAGTTCCCAAGGACAGGGGGATACCTACGAGCAGTACTTC. The full variable domain, in which reference TRBV28 and TRBJ2-7 provide the parts outside the CDR3, is DVKVTQSSRYLVKRTGEKVFLECVQDMDHENMFWYRQDPGLGLRLIYFSYDVKMKEKGDIPEGYSVSREKKERFSLILESASTNQTSMYLCASSSQGQGDTYEQYFGPGTRLTVT.

The table lists this clonotype with a count of one. The CDR3 here is CASSVLGGALTDTQYF. The CDR3 coding sequence is TGTGCCAGCAGCGTATTGGGCGGGGCCCTCACAGATACGCAGTATTTT. This sequence joins TRBV9 and TRBJ2-3; D possibly corresponds to TRBD2 (6 bases). V was pared by 1 base and J by 2 bases, with 14 bases between. Germline CDR1 SGDLS, CDR2 YYNGEE. The CDR3 contains 16 residues.

The V call is TRBV29-1, the J call TRBJ1-1; 7 nucleotides line up with TRBD1. V lost 6 bases, J lost 1 base, and 14 bases stayed unmatched. The CDR3 totals 16 residues. Germline V gene sequence: CDR1 SQVTM, CDR2 ANQGSEA. The CDR3 DNA is TGCAGCGTCTACGAATTTTCCGGACAGGCGAACACTGAAGCTTTCTTT. Protein: CSVYEFSGQANTEAFF.

J is TRBJ2-5 and V is TRBV11-3; unclear D gene. The CDR3 is 13 residues long. V was trimmed by 2 bases and J by 8 bases, leaving 12 bases between them. Germline-derived CDR1 and CDR2 are SGHNT and YENEEA. CDR3 in DNA: TGTGCCAGCAGCTTAACGGTCCAAGGAACCCAGTACTTC. This gives the protein CASSLTVQGTQYF.

This clonotype was observed once. This chain connects TRBV25-1 to TRBJ2-7, with TRBD2 identical over 13 bases. Trimming took 1 base from V and 4 from J; bases not matched to a gene: 1. This CDR3 comprises 15 residues. Germline V gene lookup returns CDR1 MGHDK and CDR2 SYGVNS. In DNA, the CDR3 is TGTGCCAGCAGTGAATGGACTAGCGGGGGATACGAGCAGTACTTC. It yields the protein CASSEWTSGGYEQYF.

As concerns this clonotype: A read error is possible here, since a much larger clone lies one base away. The chain employs TRBV5-1 and TRBJ2-4; D might be TRBD1 (6 bases). The end of the DNA fits TRBJ2-7 better, so the J call may be wrong. Germline V gene data show CDR1 as SGHRS and CDR2 as YFSETQ. The CDR3 totals 12 residues. The CDR3 DNA sequence: TGCGCCAACAGCTTGGGACATCACGAGCAGTACTTC. Translation: CANSLGHHEQYF.

This clonotype was counted a few times. This chain connects TRBV18 to TRBJ2-1, with 9 bases matching TRBD1. With V trimmed by 3 bases and J by 5 bases, 5 bases remained unmatched. The CDR3 sequence is 15 residues long. Germline lookup yields CDR1 KGHSH and CDR2 LQKENI. CDR3 region: CASSPLWTGDNEQFF. CDR3 DNA sequence: TGTGCCAGCTCACCCCTCTGGACAGGGGACAATGAGCAGTTCTTC.

The chain links TRBV20-1 to TRBJ2-4, with 7 positions matching TRBD1. The J call is doubtful: the DNA matches TRBJ2-7 better. This CDR3 is 17 amino acids long. Germline CDR1 and CDR2: DFQATT and SNEGSKA (reference sequence). The CDR3 region has the DNA TGCAGTGCTAGAGATGGCACAGGGGCGGCCCAGGGCCACGAGCAGTACTTC. As protein: CSARDGTGAAQGHEQYF.

The rearrangement uses TRBV6-1 and TRBJ2-1; 9 positions agree with TRBD2. The germline CDR1 and CDR2 sequences are MNHNS and SASEGT. CDR3 length equals 17 residues. The V and J ends lost 6 bases and 5 bases, in that order; junction bases with no gene match: 14. CDR3 in DNA: TGTGCCAGCAGCCGATTATTCGCGGGGGGGACGAACAATGAGCAGTTCTTC. Its protein is CASSRLFAGGTNNEQFF.